The rows below give T cell receptor beta chains drawn from one sample of a study of shared T cell receptors in the human thymus. Here immunoSEQ multiplex PCR was the method, and the copy in TCRdb shows in-frame clones only, minus some. Of hundreds of thousands of clones in the sample, 70% to 90% were seen once. This same sample was also part of a study on human thymus T cells.

Sample: thymocytes. The source of these receptors is a boy younger than two with a congenital heart defect. CDR3s include the opening cysteine and the closing phenylalanine or tryptophan. A row's size may be missing; if present it is once, few, many or a size class.

J | V | size | CDR3
TRBJ1-2 | TRBV5-1 | - | CASSFLFHYGYTF
- | TRBV4-1 | - | CASSQDRLAGSSYEQYF
TRBJ2-1 | TRBV29-1 | - | CSVEELARGNNEQFF
TRBJ2-2 | TRBV15 | - | CATSRGGTEPNTGELFF
TRBJ2-3 | TRBV10-3 | once | CAISESLPHPGTDTQYF
TRBJ1-1 | TRBV7-3 | - | CASSFDEGAEAFF
TRBJ1-2 | TRBV11-3 | - | CASSFSAKGYGYTF
TRBJ2-1 | TRBV12-5 | - | CASGGGRYNEQFF
TRBJ2-3 | TRBV7-2 | - | CASSQRLEEVTDTQYF
TRBJ2-7 | TRBV28 | - | CASTTGLNAYEQYF
TRBJ1-1 | TRBV5-1 | - | CASSFIFNTEAFF
TRBJ2-2 | TRBV10-3 | - | CAISGKPRYPNTGELFF
TRBJ1-5 | TRBV27 | - | CASSLSEQGNQPQHF
TRBJ1-6 | TRBV28 | - | CASGASDRYNSPLHF
TRBJ1-4 | TRBV15 | - | CATSRDTNGAHEKLFF
TRBJ1-6 | TRBV6-1 | - | CASSEDGGDQAGSYNSPLHF
TRBJ2-1 | TRBV5-1 | - | CASSPGGIGNEQFF
TRBJ2-7 | TRBV18 | - | CASSPPLTSSYEQYF
TRBJ2-7 | TRBV7-9 | - | CASSPGTGTYEQYF
TRBJ1-5 | TRBV27 | - | CASNPRASNQPQHF